Listed here are 17 T cell receptor beta chains from one sample, sequenced in a study of molecular identifiers for immune sequencing clone quantification (dated by TCRdb to 2016 to 2018). The library came from PCR. Sequenced on a NextSeq 500. TCRdb handled the public reads itself, with Q25 trimming in fastp and clone calling in MiXCR, and kept productive beta chains. Every CDR3 protein is listed once, alongside the most common genes and DNA of its rows. Counted in this sample were about half a million distinct CDR3 sequences; about 25% of them appeared once. The ten largest clones represent 0.7% to 0.9% of the sample. The sample comprised naive CD8+ T cells from blood, with Jurkat cell RNA spiked in. The cell subset or site tag for this specimen amounts to: FACS-sorted CD8+CD4-CCR7+CD45RA+ naive T cells. These receptors all come from a human donor in good health. Some libraries in this study had Jurkat cell RNA spiked in.

This clonotype was seen more than once but under ten times. The chain employs TRBV11-2 and TRBJ1-1; D is undetermined. Germline CDR1 and CDR2: SGHAT and FQNNGV. The CDR3 totals 14 residues. Trimming left V 5 bases short and J 4 bases short, with 14 bases between. The CDR3 here is CASSGIGGSTEAFF. The CDR3 region has the DNA TGTGCCAGCAGCGGAATAGGAGGTTCCACTGAAGCTTTCTTT. Variable domain in full (rest from reference TRBV11-2 and TRBJ1-1): EAGVAQSPRYKIIEKRQSVAFWCNPISGHATLYWYQQILGQGPKLLIQFQNNGVVDDSQLPKDRFSAERLKGVDSTLKIQPAKLEDSAVYLCASSGIGGSTEAFFGQGTRLTVV.

The chain links TRBV6-1 to TRBJ2-7; D is unresolved. Trimming left V 6 bases short and J 3 bases short, with 12 bases between. The CDR3 is 13 amino acids. The V gene's germline CDR1 is MNHNS and CDR2 SASEGT. The CDR3 DNA reads TGTGCCAGCAGCAAGACAAGAAACTACGAGCAGTACTTC. Protein: CASSKTRNYEQYF.

This rearrangement joins TRBV29-1 to TRBJ2-3; the D is unclear. The CDR3 is 14 residues long. V lost 2 bases, J lost 15 bases, and 24 bases lay in between. From germline, CDR1 is SQVTM and CDR2 ANQGSEA. CDR3 in DNA: TGCAGCGTTGAAAATTCACAAAACCCCCCACGGATATATTTT. Translated: CSVENSQNPPRIYF.

The chain links TRBV7-6 to TRBJ2-3, with 9 bases fitting TRBD1. The germline gives CDR1 SGHVS, CDR2 FNYEAQ. The CDR3 consists of 18 residues. Trimming took 6 bases from V and 2 from J; bases not matched to a gene: 15. Here the CDR3 reads CASSPKEPDRGLTDTQYF. DNA for the CDR3: TGTGCCAGCAGTCCAAAAGAGCCGGACAGGGGACTCACAGATACGCAGTATTTT.

This clonotype was found many times. The genes are TRBV4-2 and TRBJ2-7; no clear D gene. The V gene's germline CDR1 is LGHNA and CDR2 YNFKEQ. Trimming pared 1 base from V and 5 bases from J, leaving 18 bases between. The CDR3 sequence is 16 residues long. The CDR3 bases are TGTGCCAGCAGCCAAGCGCCTGGTCAGGTTGGGGACGAGCAGTACTTC. It specifies CASSQAPGQVGDEQYF.

This clonotype showed up just a few times. The rearrangement uses TRBV4-3 and TRBJ1-2; no definite D call. In germline, CDR1 is LGHNA, CDR2 YSLEER. Trimming took 0 bases from V and 4 from J, leaving 15 bases between them. The CDR3 runs to 16 residues. In nucleotides, the CDR3 is TGCGCCAGCAGCCAAGATCGAGGAGGGCTGGGCTATGGCTACACCTTC. Protein product: CASSQDRGGLGYGYTF.

The J gene is TRBJ2-3, the V gene TRBV6-5; tentative D call: TRBD2 (6 bases). This CDR3 comprises 15 residues. Germline V CDR1 and CDR2: MNHEY, SVGAGI. V was pared by 6 bases and J by 5 bases, with 18 bases between. The CDR3: CASSPTSGGVDTQYF. The CDR3 bases are TGTGCCAGCAGCCCCACTTCCGGGGGTGTAGATACGCAGTATTTT.

The J gene is TRBJ2-7, the V gene TRBV4-1; D possibly corresponds to TRBD2 (5 bases). Germline V gene lookup returns CDR1 MGHRA and CDR2 YSYEKL. V was clipped by 0 bases and J by 4 bases, with 16 bases between them. The length of the CDR3 is 16 residues. The CDR3 coding sequence is TGCGCCAGCAGCCAAGACTCGGACTGGGGTTGGTACGAGCAGTACTTC. Protein: CASSQDSDWGWYEQYF.

This chain uses TRBV30 with TRBJ2-7; D may be TRBD2 (6 bases). Trimming stripped 0 bases from V and 7 bases from J, with 13 bases between. Germline CDR1 reads GTSNPN; CDR2 reads SVGIG (reference sequence). This CDR3 contains 13 residues. The CDR3 here is CAWSVLLAAEQYF. The CDR3 DNA reads as TGTGCCTGGAGTGTACTCTTAGCGGCTGAGCAGTACTTC. Drawing the rest from reference TRBV30 and TRBJ2-7, the complete variable domain is SQTIHQWPATLVQPVGSPLSLECTVEGTSNPNLYWYRQAAGRGLQLLFYSVGIGQISSEVPQNLSASRPQDRQFILSSKKLLLSDSGFYLCAWSVLLAAEQYFGPGTRLTVT.

The rearrangement links TRBV4-3 to TRBJ2-7; D perhaps matches TRBD2 (6 bases). The CDR3 is 15 amino acids. Per germline, CDR1 LGHNA and CDR2 YSLEER. Deletions cut 1 base from V and 9 bases from J, with 19 bases between. The CDR3 nucleotides are TGCGCCAGCAGCCAAGCCACGAATGCGGGGAACGCGCAGTACTTC. This codes for CASSQATNAGNAQYF.

The J gene is TRBJ1-2, the V gene TRBV11-2; 7 nucleotides align to TRBD1. V was clipped by 4 bases and J by 0 bases; unmatched bases: 5. CDR3 size: 15 residues. In germline, CDR1 is SGHAT, CDR2 FQNNGV. The CDR3 DNA is TGTGCCAGCAGCTCGGACAGGACAGCTAACTATGGCTACACCTTC. Translation gives CASSSDRTANYGYTF. The full variable domain, rest sourced from reference TRBV11-2 and TRBJ1-2, is EAGVAQSPRYKIIEKRQSVAFWCNPISGHATLYWYQQILGQGPKLLIQFQNNGVVDDSQLPKDRFSAERLKGVDSTLKIQPAKLEDSAVYLCASSSDRTANYGYTFGSGTRLTVV.

Concerning this clonotype itself: Germline is not matched at one junction end, which may reflect a read error. The chain joins TRBV9 to TRBJ2-1; D is unresolved. The CDR3 spans 13 residues. From germline, CDR1 is SGDLS and CDR2 YYNGEE. The CDR3 DNA sequence: TGTGGCAGCAGCGTAGGGAATTACAATGAGCAGTTCTTC. Translated: CGSSVGNYNEQFF.

V usage is TRBV29-1 and J usage is TRBJ2-3; D is undetermined. Germline assignment: CDR1 SQVTM and CDR2 ANQGSEA. V was clipped by 3 bases and J by 1 base, with 11 bases between them. This CDR3 has 14 amino acids. CDR3 nucleotide sequence: TGCAGCGTTGAGGTTTGGGGTCGCACAGATACGCAGTATTTT. This codes for CSVEVWGRTDTQYF.

This clonotype showed up many times. The genes are TRBV24-1 and TRBJ2-7, with D uncertain. V was pared by 1 base and J by 3 bases, with 18 bases between. The CDR3 contains 17 residues. Looked up from germline, CDR1 is KGHDR and CDR2 is SFDVKD. The CDR3 coding sequence is TGTGCCACCAGTGATTTAGATCCGGGCAGGAAGAGCTACGAGCAGTACTTC. Translating it yields CATSDLDPGRKSYEQYF.

This clonotype was seen a single time. The junction does not match germline at one end; this may be a read error. The chain employs TRBV28 and TRBJ2-7, with 7 bases lining up with TRBD1. Germline-derived CDR1 and CDR2 are MDHEN and SYDVKM. There are 15 residues in the CDR3. CDR3 residues: CASSLRSRGLYEQSF. The DNA of the CDR3 is TGTGCGAGCAGTTTAAGATCTAGGGGGCTGTACGAGCAGTCCTTC.

This clonotype occurred a few times. CDR3 nucleotides: TGTGCCAGCAGCCGGGATGGAGTTTCTTACGAGCAGTACTTC. Its translation: CASSRDGVSYEQYF. The V gene is TRBV9, the J gene TRBJ2-7; possibly TRBD2 for D (5 bases). The germline gives CDR1 SGDLS, CDR2 YYNGEE. V dropped 4 bases and J dropped 4 bases, with 15 bases sitting between them. CDR3 length equals 14 residues. The whole variable domain, filled in from reference TRBV9 and TRBJ2-7, reads DSGVTQTPKHLITATGQRVTLRCSPRSGDLSVYWYQQSLDQGLQFLIQYYNGEERAKGNILERFSAQQFPDLHSELNLSSLELGDSALYFCASSRDGVSYEQYFGPGTRLTVT.

CDR3 bases: TGTGCCAGCAGCTTAGCGTGGGGGACGACTATTCTAGTCACAGAGACCCAGTACTTC. It yields the protein CASSLAWGTTILVTETQYF. This chain connects TRBV7-8 to TRBJ2-5; possibly TRBD1 or TRBD2 for D (5 bases each). This CDR3 is 19 amino acids long. Trimming removed 0 bases at V and 4 bases at J, with 24 bases between. Germline assignment: CDR1 SGHVS and CDR2 FQNEAQ.